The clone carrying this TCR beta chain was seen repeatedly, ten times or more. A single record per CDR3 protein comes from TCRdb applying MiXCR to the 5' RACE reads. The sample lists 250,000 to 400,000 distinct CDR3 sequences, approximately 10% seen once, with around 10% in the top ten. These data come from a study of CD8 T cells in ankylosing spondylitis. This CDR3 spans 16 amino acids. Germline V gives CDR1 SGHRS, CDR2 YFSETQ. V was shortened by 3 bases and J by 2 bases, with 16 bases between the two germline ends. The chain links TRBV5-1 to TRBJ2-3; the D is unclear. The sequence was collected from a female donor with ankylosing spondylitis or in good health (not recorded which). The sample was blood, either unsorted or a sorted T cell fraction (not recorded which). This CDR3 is CASSYVDARNTDTQYF. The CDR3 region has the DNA TGCGCCAGCAGCTACGTGGACGCACGGAACACAGATACGCAGTATTTT.